This T cell receptor (beta chain) was captured by sequencing in a study of shared clonotypes between healthy human individuals (dated by TCRdb to between 2020 and 2021). Regarding the research as a whole: The cohort included three men and a couple of women between 18 and 49 years of age. Per donor, three plates each were used for CD4 naive and CD4 memory, two for CD8 naive, and one for CD8 memory. Blood TCR repertoires of roughly 5 healthy adults were deeply sequenced to estimate repertoire size and the extent of clonotype sharing between individuals. Libraries were prepared and TCR repertoires were sequenced by different laboratories using diverse techniques, in order to increase sequencing depth and limit assay-specific biases. Each donor's leukapheresis produced roughly between roughly 0.85 and 10 billion PBMCs.

Overall study results and their limits: Compared with non-shared clonotypes, the clonotypes found in all four sorted-subset donors had higher generation probabilities. Incomplete sequencing was indicated by rarefaction of sorted-subset datasets, despite the large sequencing depth. Sharing across a few donors was observed for around 4.8% of naive CD4, 3% to 3.5% of naive CD8, 2% to 2.5% of memory CD4, and roughly 0.4% of memory CD8 clonotypes. Naive subsets generally had larger estimated clonotype richness than memory subsets did. The small number of donors limited the genetic and exposure-history diversity represented. Sampling was restricted to blood, and TCR repertoires in tissue are likely to differ from TCR repertoires in blood. Pairwise subsampling led to the expectation that sequencing depth would affect the degree of clonotype sharing among donors.

CD8 naive samples were obtained by positive selection for CCR7 among CD45RO-negative cells, yielding a CD45RA+CCR7+ population from which TemRA cells were excluded. The donors were healthy, HIV-negative adults with no recently reported acute infections or vaccinations. Every donor was a Caucasian adult living in Nashville, Tennessee, USA. Blood was obtained by leukapheresis, after which PBMCs were separated by Ficoll-Histopaque density gradient centrifugation and cryopreserved in liquid nitrogen vapor phase. Analytical flow cytometry was used to check the purity and quantity of each magnetically sorted T cell population. Genomic DNA was isolated from each sorted fraction and quantified by UV absorbance on a Nanodrop 2000c. Using the deep immunoSEQ assay, TCR CDR3 regions were amplified from genomic DNA by multiplex PCR. Extracted genomic DNA from each cell subset was distributed evenly across all wells of several immunoSEQ 96-well plates, and each plate was treated as a replicate. Each replicate PCR for sorted subsets received around 200 ng genomic DNA, equal to some 32,000 T cell genomes. Purified libraries were measured with a Qubit 3.0 fluorometer, size-checked on a Bioanalyzer 2100, and measured again with the KAPA Library Quantification kit. A separate single-read 150-cycle Illumina NextSeq 550 flow cell was used to sequence each immunoSEQ 96-well plate. Concerning the study's data processing: Because the immunoSEQ output included only junctional sequences and no quality scores, the filtering could not be the same as the filtering used for full-length reads. Sequences were annotated with PyIR, a Python wrapper for IgBLAST v1.9, and V/J genes and CDR3 were assigned using IMGT germline references. Reads with weak V/J assignments (E-value above 1e-6), missing CDR3, stop codons, out-of-frame junctions, or ambiguous translated residues were removed. V3J clonotypes were defined as sequences sharing the same inferred V gene, J gene, and CDR3 amino acid sequence. Percentage overlap between repertoires was computed as shared unique clonotypes divided by the size of the smaller repertoire. Repertoire richness was assessed with RTK rarefaction, the Chao1 estimator, and Recon v2.1 estimates of unobserved clonotypes. For all TCRbeta clonotypes obtained by the gDNA method from a few donors, generation probabilities were computed with OLGA. The source is immuneACCESS, and TCRdb retained only in-frame sequences with V and J called. Part of the clones is not carried over; for the studies checked, unresolved V genes explain less than half of this, and the remainder is unexplained. The DNA gave D and trimming, while V, J and clone size come from that table. This sample comprises roughly 2 million clones, over 85% of them detected only once. The biggest ten clones account for approximately 1.2% of the sample.

This clone has just one count. No antigen is known for it. No base quality values were provided; no much bigger clone lies one nucleotide off. This TCR was sampled from a man aged 18-30 years in good health. What was sequenced was naive CD8+ T cells sorted from blood. The label giving this sample's cell subset or site can be read as: CD45RA+CCR7+.

The base sequence is TGCGCCAGCAGCCAAGACCACTCCGGACTGTACTACGAGCAGTACTTC. This is translated as CASSQDHSGLYYEQYF. Here the chain combines TRBV4-3 and TRBJ2-7, with TRBD2 tentatively as D gene (5 bases match). V drops 0 bases and J drops 3 bases, leaving 15 bases in between. The CDR3 runs 16 amino acids, cysteine and phenylalanine included. The sequence is cut down to CDR3 DNA, 48 bases in frame from base 1. In the germline V gene, CDR1 corresponds to LGHNA and CDR2 to YSLEER.